This T cell receptor beta chain is drawn from a study of T cell repertoires in cytomegalovirus infection. Study-wide context: Alongside well-studied HLA-B-restricted CMV epitopes, recently identified HLA-C-restricted CMV epitopes were also used. Points from the study as a whole: HLA-C-restricted CMV clonotypes gave the most frequent clonotype in two of eight donors.

Worth noting for this clonotype: Its antigen is unknown.

TCRdb used MiXCR to reprocess the reads, holding one entry per CDR3 protein. The top ten clones hold about 46% of a sample with about 570,000 distinct CDR3 sequences, 40% of them seen once. The germline CDR1 and CDR2 sequences are SGHAT and FQNNGV. The V and J ends lost 5 bases and 2 bases, in that order; junction bases with no gene match: 6. The CDR3 is made up of 15 amino acids. The sequence derives from a human donor in good health (CMV status not recorded). Some clones in this sample may be carry-over from other donors' samples. The gene calls are TRBV11-2 and TRBJ2-3, with 8 bases that match TRBD2. The specimen was cultured PBMCs, collected from culture after CMV antigen stimulation. The CDR3: CASSPRTSFTDTQYF. The CDR3 bases are TGTGCCAGCAGCCCCCGGACTAGCTTCACAGATACGCAGTATTTT. Based on the CDR3 plus reference TRBV11-2 and TRBJ2-3, the full variable domain is EAGVAQSPRYKIIEKRQSVAFWCNPISGHATLYWYQQILGQGPKLLIQFQNNGVVDDSQLPKDRFSAERLKGVDSTLKIQPAKLEDSAVYLCASSPRTSFTDTQYFGPGTRLTVL.